This TCR beta chain was obtained from a study of blood T cell repertoires in COVID-19. This CDR3 region has 13 residues. The V gene lost 7 bases and the J gene lost 3 bases, with 14 bases spanning the gap. Germline values: CDR1 SQVTM, CDR2 ANQGSEA. The table came from immunoSEQ multiplex PCR; TCRdb's copy has only in-frame clones and leaves some out. The sample consists of about 380,000 clones, around 84% of them appearing once. This clonotype was obtained from a young woman with acute or convalescent COVID-19. What was sequenced was peripheral blood. J is TRBJ2-3 and V is TRBV29-1; D is undetermined. This CDR3 reads CSAMWSATDTQYF. CDR3 in DNA: TGCAGCGCAATGTGGAGCGCGACAGATACGCAGTATTTT.